Each of the 7 T cell receptor beta chains below was sequenced from the same sample in a study of blood T cell repertoires in COVID-19. The data were produced by immunoSEQ multiplex PCR, yet TCRdb's version contains in-frame clones alone and is incomplete. This table has more than 250,000 clones, roughly 89% appearing once. Sequencing was performed on PBMCs or T cells enriched from blood (not recorded which). The receptors were gathered from a woman aged 40 to 49 who had recovered from COVID-19.

V and J are TRBV14 and TRBJ1-3; D not certain. V was pared by 3 bases and J by 4 bases, with 13 bases between. In germline, CDR1 is SGHDN, CDR2 FVKESK. This CDR3 contains 15 residues. This CDR3 reads CASSHTWWSGNTIYF. The CDR3 DNA sequence: TGTGCCAGCAGCCATACATGGTGGTCCGGAAACACCATATATTTT.

The genes are TRBV28 and TRBJ1-5, with D possibly matching TRBD1 (6 bases). The V gene lost 11 bases and the J gene lost 4 bases, with 21 bases spanning the gap. Germline V CDR1 and CDR2: MDHEN, SYDVKM. The CDR3 has 15 residues. The CDR3 is CAVSSYSGTNQPQHF. For the CDR3, the DNA is TGTGCCGTCAGCAGTTACTCGGGGACAAATCAGCCCCAGCATTTT.

The J gene is TRBJ2-7, the V gene TRBV20-1; D remains ambiguous. The germline gives CDR1 DFQATT, CDR2 SNEGSKA (reference sequence). This CDR3 contains 12 residues. Between the trimmed V and J ends, which lost 3 bases and 2 bases, there was a span of 8 bases. The CDR3 DNA reads as TGCAGTGCTAGTGCGGCGGCCTACGAGCAGTACTTC. This sequence encodes CSASAAAYEQYF.

The chain recombines TRBV6-2 or TRBV6-3 with TRBJ2-6, with TRBD1 identical over 7 bases. The CDR3 totals 19 residues. CDR1 is MNHEY and CDR2 is SVGEGT in the germline V gene. Trimming removed 0 bases from V and 2 bases from J; junction bases left unmatched: 10. The chain's CDR3 is CASSYSYHRQGTGANVLTF. In DNA form, the CDR3 reads TGTGCCAGCAGTTACTCCTACCATCGACAGGGAACTGGGGCCAACGTCCTGACTTTC.

The chain links TRBV5-6 to TRBJ2-7; tentatively, D is TRBD2 (6 bases). V shed 3 bases and J shed 7 bases, with 17 bases lying between them. Germline-derived CDR1 and CDR2 are SGHDT and YYEEEE. The CDR3 is 14 amino acids. The CDR3 DNA reads as TGTGCCAGCAGCTATCCGGGGGTGAAGGTTGAGCAGTACTTC. It encodes CASSYPGVKVEQYF.

This clone has only a few counts. The chain recombines TRBV27 with TRBJ1-1; 7 bases map to TRBD1. The CDR3 has 14 residues. V shed 5 bases, J shed 1 base, and the junction held 4 bases outside the gene matches. In germline, CDR1 is MNHEY, CDR2 SMNVEV (reference sequence). The CDR3 coding sequence is TGTGCCAGCAGTCCCCGGACAGGGAACACTGAAGCTTTCTTT. Translation: CASSPRTGNTEAFF.

The genes are TRBV7-2 and TRBJ1-2; 7 bases line up with TRBD1. The V gene's germline CDR1 is SGHTA and CDR2 FQGNSA. Trimming took 2 bases from V and 4 from J; bases not matched to a gene: 4. The CDR3 runs to 14 residues. CDR3 coding DNA: TGTGCCAGCAGCTTATCAGGGACAGCCTATGGCTACACCTTC. The encoded protein is CASSLSGTAYGYTF.